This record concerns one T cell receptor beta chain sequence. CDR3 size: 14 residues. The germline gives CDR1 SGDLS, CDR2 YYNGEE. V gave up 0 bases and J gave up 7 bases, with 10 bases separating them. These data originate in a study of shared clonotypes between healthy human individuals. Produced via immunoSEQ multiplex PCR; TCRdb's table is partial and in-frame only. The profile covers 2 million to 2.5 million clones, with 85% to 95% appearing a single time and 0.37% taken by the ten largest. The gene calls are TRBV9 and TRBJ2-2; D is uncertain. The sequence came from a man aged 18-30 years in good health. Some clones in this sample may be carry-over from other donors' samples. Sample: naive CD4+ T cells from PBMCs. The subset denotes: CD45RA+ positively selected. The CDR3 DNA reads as TGTGCCAGCAGCGTAGCTACTTATCACGGGGAGCTGTTTTTT. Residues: CASSVATYHGELFF. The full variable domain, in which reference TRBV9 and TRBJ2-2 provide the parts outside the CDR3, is DSGVTQTPKHLITATGQRVTLRCSPRSGDLSVYWYQQSLDQGLQFLIQYYNGEERAKGNILERFSAQQFPDLHSELNLSSLELGDSALYFCASSVATYHGELFFGEGSRLTVL.